The 9 T cell receptor beta chains listed next were all sequenced from one sample in a study of glioma-infiltrating T cells after dendritic cell vaccination. Method: immunoSEQ multiplex PCR; TCRdb's copy keeps in-frame clones and lacks some. Of tens of thousands of clones in the sample, around nine tenths are singletons; the top ten hold roughly 3.2%. The sequences come from blood, collected before dendritic cell vaccination. These receptors originate from a human donor with glioblastoma.

This clone was recorded once. The chain couples TRBV18 to TRBJ2-7; possible D gene TRBD2, 5 bases. CDR3 size: 14 residues. Trimming took 2 bases from V and 3 from J, leaving 11 bases between them. Per the germline V gene, CDR1 is KGHSH and CDR2 is LQKENI. CDR3 amino acids: CASSPTSPIYEQYF. The DNA of the CDR3 is TGTGCCAGCTCACCAACTAGTCCCATCTACGAGCAGTACTTC.

This chain links TRBV6-1 with TRBJ2-7; D remains ambiguous. CDR3 length: 13 residues. V was clipped by 6 bases and J by 3 bases, with 12 bases between them. Germline V gives CDR1 MNHNS, CDR2 SASEGT. The CDR3, as DNA: TGTGCCAGCAGCCCTACTCAATACTACGAGCAGTACTTC. The encoded protein is CASSPTQYYEQYF.

The chain is built from TRBV7-2 and TRBJ2-1; the match to TRBD2 covers 7 bases. The V gene end was trimmed by 0 bases and the J gene end by 4 bases; junction bases not matched to a gene: 6. CDR3 size: 16 residues. Germline assignment: CDR1 SGHTA and CDR2 FQGNSA. The CDR3: CASSLAAGSGYNEQFF. The CDR3 DNA sequence: TGTGCCAGCAGCTTAGCAGCGGGAAGTGGTTACAATGAGCAGTTCTTC.

V is TRBV29-1 and J is TRBJ2-1; possibly TRBD2 for D (5 bases). Trimming took off 4 bases at V and 5 bases at J, with 15 bases between the two ends. This CDR3 comprises 14 residues. CDR1 and CDR2 from the germline V gene are SQVTM and ANQGSEA. Written as DNA, the CDR3 is TGCAGCGTTGGGACTCCCGCCTGGCACAATGAGCAGTTCTTC. This encodes CSVGTPAWHNEQFF.

This clone was observed a few times. This rearrangement joins TRBV19 to TRBJ2-1; 10 bases map to TRBD1. CDR1 is LNHDA, CDR2 SQIVND, per germline (reference sequence). The CDR3 consists of 13 residues. The ends lost 7 bases at V and 8 bases at J; junction bases unmatched: 5. The CDR3 loop reads CASTGQGIDEQFF. The CDR3 nucleotides are TGTGCCAGTACGGGACAGGGGATCGATGAGCAGTTCTTC. The entire variable domain, with the rest obtained from reference TRBV19 and TRBJ2-1, is as follows: DGGITQSPKYLFRKEGQNVTLSCEQNLNHDAMYWYRQDPGQGLRLIYYSQIVNDFQKGDIAEGYSVSREKKESFPLTVTSAQKNPTAFYLCASTGQGIDEQFFGPGTRLTVL.

This chain uses TRBV6-1 with TRBJ1-2, with 9 bases matching TRBD1. V gave up 4 bases and J gave up 7 bases; unmatched junction bases: 7. The CDR3 runs 14 residues. The germline gives CDR1 MNHNS, CDR2 SASEGT. CDR3 sequence (DNA): TGTGCCAGCAGTGGACGGGACAGGGCTTCTGGCTACACCTTC. It yields the protein CASSGRDRASGYTF.

V is TRBV21-1 and J is TRBJ1-3; TRBD1, as called in the table, went unchecked against the DNA. TRBV21-1 is shown as a pseudogene. The CDR3 has 17 residues. The CDR3 spells CASSFISPGTEGNTIYF. In DNA, the CDR3 is TGTGCCAGCAGCTTTATAAGTCCCGGGACAGAGGGAAACACCATATATTTT.

The V gene is TRBV7-6, the J gene TRBJ2-5; weak D call: TRBD2 (6 bases). The end of the DNA is better explained by TRBJ2-7, so the J call may be wrong. The CDR3 contains 16 residues. Germline lookup yields CDR1 SGHVS and CDR2 FNYEAQ. The CDR3 DNA reads as TGTGCCAGCAGCTTAGCTCCTATCCCCCGGGGGAACGAGCAGTACTTC. This translates into CASSLAPIPRGNEQYF.

In DNA, the CDR3 is TGCGCCAGCAGCCAAGGACACAACCAAGAGACCCAGTACTTC. Translation: CASSQGHNQETQYF. The gene calls are TRBV4-1 and TRBJ2-5; no definite D call. CDR3 length: 14 residues. Trimming removed 1 base at V and 0 bases at J, with 6 bases between. The germline V gene encodes CDR1 MGHRA and CDR2 YSYEKL.